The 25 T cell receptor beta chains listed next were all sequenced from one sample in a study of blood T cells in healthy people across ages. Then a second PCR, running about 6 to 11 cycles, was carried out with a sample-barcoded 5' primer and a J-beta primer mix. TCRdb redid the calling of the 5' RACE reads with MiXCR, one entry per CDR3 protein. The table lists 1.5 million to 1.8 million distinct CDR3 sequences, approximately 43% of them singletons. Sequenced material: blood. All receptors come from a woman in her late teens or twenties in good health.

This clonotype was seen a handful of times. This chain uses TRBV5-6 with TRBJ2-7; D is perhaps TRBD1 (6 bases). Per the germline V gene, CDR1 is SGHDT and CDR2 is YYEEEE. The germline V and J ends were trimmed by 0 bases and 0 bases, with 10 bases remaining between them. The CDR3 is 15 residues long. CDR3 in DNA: TGTGCCAGCAGCTTGGGGACAGCAAACTCCTACGAGCAGTACTTC. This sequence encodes CASSLGTANSYEQYF.

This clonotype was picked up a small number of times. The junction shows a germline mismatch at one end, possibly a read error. The CDR3 spells CASSFLRGVFYEQYF. CDR3 nucleotides: TGTGCTAGCAGCTTCCTACGAGGGGTTTTCTACGAGCAGTACTTC. The chain recombines TRBV11-1 with TRBJ2-7; possibly TRBD1 or TRBD2 for D (5 bases each). From germline, CDR1 is SGHAT and CDR2 FQDESV (reference sequence). This CDR3 region has 15 residues.

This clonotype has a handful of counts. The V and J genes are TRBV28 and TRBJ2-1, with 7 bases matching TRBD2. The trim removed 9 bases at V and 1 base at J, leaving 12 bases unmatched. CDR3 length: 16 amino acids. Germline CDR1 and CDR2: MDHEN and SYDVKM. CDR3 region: CASTTPQRESYNEQFF. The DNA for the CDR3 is TGTGCCAGTACTACACCCCAGCGGGAATCCTACAATGAGCAGTTCTTC.

Here the CDR3 DNA reads TGCAGTGCTAGAGATCCCGGGACCAGGGGAGAGACGCAGTATTTT. Amino acids: CSARDPGTRGETQYF. The chain couples TRBV20-1 to TRBJ2-3; perhaps TRBD1 as D (6 bases). The ends were cut back, 0 bases at V and 9 bases at J, with 19 bases in the middle. The CDR3 consists of 15 residues. The germline gives CDR1 DFQATT, CDR2 SNEGSKA (reference sequence).

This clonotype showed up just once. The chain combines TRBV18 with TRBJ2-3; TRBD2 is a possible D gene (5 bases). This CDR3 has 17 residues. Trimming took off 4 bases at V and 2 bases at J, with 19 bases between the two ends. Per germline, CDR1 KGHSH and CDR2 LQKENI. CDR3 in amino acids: CASSRNYGSGNTDTQYF. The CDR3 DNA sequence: TGTGCCAGCTCACGGAACTACGGGTCGGGGAACACAGATACGCAGTATTTT.

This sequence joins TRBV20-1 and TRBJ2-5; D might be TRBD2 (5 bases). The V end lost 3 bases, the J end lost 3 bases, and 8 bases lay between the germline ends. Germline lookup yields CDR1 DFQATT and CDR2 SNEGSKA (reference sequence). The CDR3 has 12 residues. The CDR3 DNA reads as TGCAGTGCTAGTCCGGGAAAAGAGACCCAGTACTTC. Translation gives CSASPGKETQYF.

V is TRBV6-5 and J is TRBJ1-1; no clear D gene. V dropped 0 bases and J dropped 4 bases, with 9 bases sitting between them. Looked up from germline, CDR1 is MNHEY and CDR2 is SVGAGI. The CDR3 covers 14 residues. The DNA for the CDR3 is TGTGCCAGCAGTTACTCAATGGAGCTCACTGAAGCTTTCTTT. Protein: CASSYSMELTEAFF.

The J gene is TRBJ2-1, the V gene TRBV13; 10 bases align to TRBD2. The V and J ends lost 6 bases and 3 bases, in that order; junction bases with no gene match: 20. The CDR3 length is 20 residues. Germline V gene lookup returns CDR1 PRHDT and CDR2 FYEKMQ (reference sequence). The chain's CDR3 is CASSAGTSERTYYNYNEQFF. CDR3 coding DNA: TGTGCCAGCAGTGCCGGGACTAGCGAGAGAACCTACTATAACTACAATGAGCAGTTCTTC.

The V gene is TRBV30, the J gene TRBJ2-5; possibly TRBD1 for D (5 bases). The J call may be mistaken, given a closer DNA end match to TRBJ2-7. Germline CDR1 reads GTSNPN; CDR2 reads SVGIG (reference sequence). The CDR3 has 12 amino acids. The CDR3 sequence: CAWSRDVGEQYF. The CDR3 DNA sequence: TGTGCCTGGAGCAGGGATGTGGGCGAGCAGTACTTC.

CDR3 sequence reads: CSARVPQGFNSPLHF. CDR3 bases: TGCAGTGCTAGAGTTCCACAGGGTTTTAATTCACCCCTCCACTTT. The rearrangement uses TRBV20-1 and TRBJ1-6, with D possibly being TRBD1 (6 bases). Trimming took off 1 base at V and 6 bases at J, with 13 bases between the two ends. From germline, CDR1 is DFQATT and CDR2 SNEGSKA (reference sequence). The CDR3 covers 15 residues.

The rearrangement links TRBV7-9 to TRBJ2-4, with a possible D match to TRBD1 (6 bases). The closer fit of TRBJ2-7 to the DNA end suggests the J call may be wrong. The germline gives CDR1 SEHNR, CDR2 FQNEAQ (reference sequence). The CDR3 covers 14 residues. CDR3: CASSARDKSYEQYF. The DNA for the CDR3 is TGTGCCAGCAGCGCCCGGGACAAGTCCTACGAGCAGTACTTC.

The chain's CDR3 is CASRTRYGEYF. The CDR3 DNA reads TGTGCCAGCCGCACTAGGTACGGGGAGTACTTC. V gene TRBV27 combines with J gene TRBJ2-5, with D maybe TRBD2 (5 bases). The CDR3 spans 11 residues. Germline CDR1 and CDR2: MNHEY and SMNVEV (reference sequence). Deletions cut 8 bases from V and 12 bases from J, with 16 bases between.

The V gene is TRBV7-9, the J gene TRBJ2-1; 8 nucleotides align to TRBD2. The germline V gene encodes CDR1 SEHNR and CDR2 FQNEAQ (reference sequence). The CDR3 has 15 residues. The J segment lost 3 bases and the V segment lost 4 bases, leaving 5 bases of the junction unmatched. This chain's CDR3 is CASSSAGAYYNEQFF. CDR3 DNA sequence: TGTGCCAGCAGCTCAGCGGGGGCGTACTACAATGAGCAGTTCTTC. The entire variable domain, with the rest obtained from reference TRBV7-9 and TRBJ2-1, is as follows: DTGVSQNPRHKITKRGQNVTFRCDPISEHNRLYWYRQTLGQGPEFLTYFQNEAQLEKSRLLSDRFSAERPKGSFSTLEIQRTEQGDSAMYLCASSSAGAYYNEQFFGPGTRLTVL.

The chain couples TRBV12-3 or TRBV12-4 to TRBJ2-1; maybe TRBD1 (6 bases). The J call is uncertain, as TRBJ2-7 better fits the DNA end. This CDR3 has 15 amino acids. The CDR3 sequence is CASTSYEGHLNEQYF. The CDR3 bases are TGTGCCAGCACCTCTTATGAGGGACACCTCAATGAGCAGTACTTC.

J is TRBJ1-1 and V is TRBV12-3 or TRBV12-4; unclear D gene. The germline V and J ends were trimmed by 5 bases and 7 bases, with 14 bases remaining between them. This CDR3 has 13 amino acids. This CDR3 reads CASSPGSPCEAFF. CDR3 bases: TGTGCCAGCAGTCCCGGGAGCCCGTGTGAAGCTTTCTTT.

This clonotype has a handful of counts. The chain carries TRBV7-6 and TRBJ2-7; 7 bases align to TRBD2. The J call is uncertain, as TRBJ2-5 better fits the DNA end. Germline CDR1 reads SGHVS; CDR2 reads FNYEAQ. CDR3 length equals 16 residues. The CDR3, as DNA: TGTGCCAGCAGCTTTCGAAGAGGACTAGGTGGCGAGACCCAGTACTTC. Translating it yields CASSFRRGLGGETQYF.

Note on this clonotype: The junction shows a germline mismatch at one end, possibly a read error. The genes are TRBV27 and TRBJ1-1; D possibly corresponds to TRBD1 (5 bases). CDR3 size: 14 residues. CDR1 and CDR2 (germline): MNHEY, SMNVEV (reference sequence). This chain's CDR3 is CASSLGLGATETFF. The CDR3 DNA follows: TGTGCCAGCAGTTTAGGGTTAGGGGCCACTGAAACTTTCTTT.

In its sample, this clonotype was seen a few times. CDR3 DNA: TGTGCCAGCAGACCGACAGGGGGCATAGAGACCCAGTACTTC. It yields the protein CASRPTGGIETQYF. V gene TRBV12-3 or TRBV12-4 combines with J gene TRBJ2-5; 10 positions agree with TRBD1. CDR3 length: 14 residues. The V gene end was trimmed by 6 bases and the J gene end by 4 bases; junction bases not matched to a gene: 5.

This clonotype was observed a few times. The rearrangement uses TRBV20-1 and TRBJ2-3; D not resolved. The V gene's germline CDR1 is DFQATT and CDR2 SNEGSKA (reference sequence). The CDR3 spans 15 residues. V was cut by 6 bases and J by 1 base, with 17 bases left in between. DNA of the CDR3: TGCAGTGCCATCCTCCTGGCCCTTGGCACAGATACGCAGTATTTT. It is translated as CSAILLALGTDTQYF.

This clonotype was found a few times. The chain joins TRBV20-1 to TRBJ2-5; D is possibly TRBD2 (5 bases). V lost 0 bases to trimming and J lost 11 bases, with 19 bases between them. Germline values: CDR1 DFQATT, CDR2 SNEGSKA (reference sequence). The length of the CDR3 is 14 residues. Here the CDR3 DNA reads TGCAGTGCTAGAGACGGGGTACATTACAATGAGCAGTACTTC. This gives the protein CSARDGVHYNEQYF.

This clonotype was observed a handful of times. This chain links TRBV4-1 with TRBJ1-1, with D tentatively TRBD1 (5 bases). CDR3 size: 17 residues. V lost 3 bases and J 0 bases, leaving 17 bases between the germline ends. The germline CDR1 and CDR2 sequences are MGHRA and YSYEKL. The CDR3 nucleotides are TGCGCCAGCAGCCAGAGATTTAAGGACACCCTGAACACTGAAGCTTTCTTT. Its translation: CASSQRFKDTLNTEAFF.

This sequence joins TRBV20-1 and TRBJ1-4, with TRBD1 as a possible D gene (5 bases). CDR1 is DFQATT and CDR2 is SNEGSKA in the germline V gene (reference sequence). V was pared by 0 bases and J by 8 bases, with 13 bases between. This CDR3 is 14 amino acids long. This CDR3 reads CSARDSQGGEKLFF. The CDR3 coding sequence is TGCAGTGCTAGAGATAGCCAGGGTGGCGAAAAACTGTTTTTT.

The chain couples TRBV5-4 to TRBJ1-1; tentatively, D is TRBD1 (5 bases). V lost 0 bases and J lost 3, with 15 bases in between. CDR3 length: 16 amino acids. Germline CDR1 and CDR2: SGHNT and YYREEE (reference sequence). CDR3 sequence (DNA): TGTGCCAGCAGCTTGGCGGGGGGGAGAGTCGACACTGAAGCTTTCTTT. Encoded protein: CASSLAGGRVDTEAFF.

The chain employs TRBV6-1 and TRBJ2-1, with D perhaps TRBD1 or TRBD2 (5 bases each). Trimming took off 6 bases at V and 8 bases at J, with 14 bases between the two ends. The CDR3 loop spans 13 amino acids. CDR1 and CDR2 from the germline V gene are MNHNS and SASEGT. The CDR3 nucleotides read TGTGCCAGCAGGGGACCGAGGTTTTATGAGCAGTTCTTC. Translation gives CASRGPRFYEQFF.

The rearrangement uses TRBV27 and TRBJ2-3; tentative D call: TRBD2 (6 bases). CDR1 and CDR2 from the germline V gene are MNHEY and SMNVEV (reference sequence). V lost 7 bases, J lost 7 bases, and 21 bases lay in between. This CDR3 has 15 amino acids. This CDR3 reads CASTEGRGFLNTQYF. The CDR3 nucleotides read TGTGCCAGCACCGAAGGACGGGGGTTCCTAAATACGCAGTATTTT.